These 18 T cell receptor beta chains originate from one sample sequenced in a study of persistence of HIV-infected CD4 T cells. The stimulus was lysate of CMV-infected fibroblasts, about 10 ug/mL. CD40L-negative CD69-negative CD45RO-high memory CD4+ T cells were sorted as populations depleted of antigen-responding cells. The libraries were made with immunoSEQ version 4 in survey mode. Sequencing was performed with immunoSEQ multiplex PCR; in TCRdb, only in-frame clones are kept and a portion is missing. The sample has around 28,000 clones; roughly 75% are singletons. Their cognate antigens are unknown. The material sequenced was CD4+ T cells sorted from PBMCs after roughly 17-hour stimulation, taken from a patient who received antiretroviral therapy. Receptor source: an adult woman with HIV who was CMV-seropositive.

The rearrangement joins TRBV18 to TRBJ2-5; a possible D gene is TRBD1 (6 bases). V gave up 1 base and J gave up 4 bases, with 7 bases separating them. There are 13 residues in the CDR3. CDR1 is KGHSH, CDR2 LQKENI, per germline. This CDR3 reads CASSPQTGETQYF. CDR3 nucleotides: TGTGCCAGCTCACCACAGACAGGAGAGACCCAGTACTTC.

The V gene is TRBV6-6, the J gene TRBJ2-3, with TRBD2 matching over 12 bases. The CDR3 contains 15 residues. V shed 10 bases, J shed 7 bases, and the junction held 12 bases outside the gene matches. Germline V CDR1 and CDR2: MNHNY, SVGAGI (reference sequence). This chain's CDR3 is CATVGASGGAHTQYF. CDR3 nucleotide sequence: TGTGCCACCGTTGGGGCTAGCGGGGGGGCGCATACGCAGTATTTT.

This clone was detected only a few times. This CDR3 reads CATSRYPDQPQHF. CDR3 coding DNA: TGTGCCACCAGCAGATATCCCGATCAGCCCCAGCATTTT. The V call is TRBV15, the J call TRBJ1-5; D is unresolved. V was pared by 2 bases and J by 5 bases, with 7 bases between. This CDR3 is 13 amino acids long. Germline CDR1 and CDR2: LNHNV and YYDKDF (reference sequence).

The rearrangement joins TRBV6-5 to TRBJ1-5; D uncertain. The V gene lost 8 bases and the J gene lost 7 bases, with 15 bases spanning the gap. Germline V gives CDR1 MNHEY, CDR2 SVGAGI. This CDR3 has 13 amino acids. The CDR3 sequence: CASLMGPGQPQHF. The CDR3 DNA sequence: TGTGCCAGCCTTATGGGCCCGGGGCAGCCCCAGCATTTT.

This sequence joins TRBV29-1 and TRBJ2-5; weak D call: TRBD1 (6 bases). The CDR3 has 13 residues. Germline CDR1 and CDR2: SQVTM and ANQGSEA. With 6 bases removed from V and 0 bases from J, the gap between germline ends came to 11 bases. The CDR3 is CSVTDSNQETQYF. The CDR3 nucleotides read TGCAGCGTGACGGACAGTAACCAAGAGACCCAGTACTTC.

There are a few counts of this clone. V and J are TRBV6-5 and TRBJ2-7, with TRBD1 matching 10 bases. Germline V lookup: CDR1 MNHEY, CDR2 SVGAGI. The CDR3 sequence is 13 residues long. Trimming cost V 8 bases and J 5 bases; bases outside gene matches: 6. CDR3 in DNA: TGTGCCAGCCACGTTGGGACAGGGGACGAGCAGTACTTC. Translated: CASHVGTGDEQYF.

The V and J genes are TRBV6-4 and TRBJ1-3; a possible D gene is TRBD1 (6 bases). CDR1 and CDR2 (germline): MRHNA, SNTAGT. The CDR3 is 18 amino acids. V lost 0 bases and J lost 0, with 15 bases in between. This CDR3 is CASSDSRTATDSGNTIYF. CDR3 coding DNA: TGTGCCAGCAGTGACTCCCGGACAGCTACCGACTCTGGAAACACCATATATTTT.

This clone was picked up one time. The CDR3 DNA reads TGTGCCAGCAGCTTAGAGTTTCCCGGGGAGCTGTTTTTT. Its protein product is CASSLEFPGELFF. The J gene is TRBJ2-2, the V gene TRBV11-3; D ambiguous. In germline, CDR1 is SGHNT, CDR2 YENEEA. The V and J ends lost 0 bases and 6 bases respectively, with 5 bases between them. The CDR3 consists of 13 residues.

This chain connects TRBV14 to TRBJ1-6, with a possible D match to TRBD1 (6 bases). V was clipped by 5 bases and J by 8 bases, with 16 bases between them. From germline, CDR1 is SGHDN and CDR2 FVKESK. This CDR3 spans 15 amino acids. In nucleotides, the CDR3 is TGTGCCAGCAGCTCGCGGACAGATTGGGATTCACCCCTCCACTTT. Its translation: CASSSRTDWDSPLHF.

V usage is TRBV30 and J usage is TRBJ2-1; D remains unclear. This CDR3 has 12 residues. Germline V gene data show CDR1 as GTSNPN and CDR2 as SVGIG (reference sequence). Trimming pared 4 bases from V and 13 bases from J, leaving 17 bases between. The DNA for the CDR3 is TGTGCCTGGATCCCCGACTCAAACACACAGTTCTTC. It specifies CAWIPDSNTQFF.

V is TRBV21-1 and J is TRBJ2-2; the table names TRBD2, a call not compared with the DNA. TRBV21-1 is given as a pseudogene. This CDR3 region has 18 residues. CDR3 coding DNA: TGTGCCAGCAGCAAAGATTGCGGGCTAGCGGCCCAAACCGGGGAGCTGTTTTTT. This sequence encodes CASSKDCGLAAQTGELFF.

The chain joins TRBV27 to TRBJ2-7; the match to TRBD1 covers 7 bases. CDR3 length: 13 amino acids. Trimming cost V 5 bases and J 3 bases; bases outside gene matches: 4. CDR1 is MNHEY, CDR2 SMNVEV, per germline (reference sequence). The CDR3: CASSRGGRYEQYV. The CDR3 DNA follows: TGTGCCAGCAGTAGAGGGGGCCGCTACGAGCAGTACGTC.

Only a few counts were recorded for this clone. The rearrangement joins TRBV18 to TRBJ1-3; the D gene is possibly TRBD1 (6 bases). Trimming pared 3 bases from V and 3 bases from J, leaving 12 bases between. The CDR3 is 15 amino acids. The germline CDR1 and CDR2 sequences are KGHSH and LQKENI. In DNA, the CDR3 is TGTGCCAGCTCACCCACTTCAGGGGTTGGAAACACCATATATTTT. This gives the protein CASSPTSGVGNTIYF.

The chain couples TRBV30 to TRBJ2-3, with unresolved D. CDR3 length: 15 amino acids. Trimming stripped 2 bases from V and 1 base from J, with 13 bases between. The germline V gene encodes CDR1 GTSNPN and CDR2 SVGIG (reference sequence). The CDR3 reads CAWSPQDTRTDTQYF. The CDR3 DNA reads TGTGCCTGGAGTCCTCAAGACACGCGCACAGATACGCAGTATTTT.

V usage is TRBV5-1 and J usage is TRBJ2-3; 11 bases are a match to TRBD1. The CDR3 loop spans 14 amino acids. The ends lost 2 bases at V and 8 bases at J; junction bases unmatched: 4. Germline V gives CDR1 SGHRS, CDR2 YFSETQ. CDR3 sequence: CASSFGTGGATQYF. CDR3 nucleotide sequence: TGCGCCAGCAGCTTCGGGACAGGGGGAGCTACGCAGTATTTT. The full variable domain, completed using reference TRBV5-1 and TRBJ2-3, is KAGVTQTPRYLIKTRGQQVTLSCSPISGHRSVSWYQQTPGQGLQFLFEYFSETQRNKGNFPGRFSGRQFSNSRSEMNVSTLELGDSALYLCASSFGTGGATQYFGPGTRLTVL.

The V gene is TRBV19, the J gene TRBJ2-2; D call uncertain. CDR3 length: 15 residues. Germline lookup yields CDR1 LNHDA and CDR2 SQIVND (reference sequence). Trimming shortened V by 1 base and J by 7 bases, and 13 bases separated the two germline ends. CDR3 nucleotide sequence: TGTGCCAGTAGTATAGGTCAGGTTCCCGGCGGGGAGCTGTTTTTT. Its protein is CASSIGQVPGGELFF.

The J gene is TRBJ2-3, the V gene TRBV29-1; TRBD2 matches at 7 bases. With V trimmed by 7 bases and J by 0 bases, 10 bases remained unmatched. Germline values: CDR1 SQVTM, CDR2 ANQGSEA. This CDR3 has 15 residues. CDR3 region: CSERVFGRSTDTQYF. CDR3 bases: TGCAGCGAGAGAGTGTTCGGGAGGAGCACAGATACGCAGTATTTT.

The sample holds a few counts of this clone. The genes are TRBV27 and TRBJ1-2; 7 nucleotides align to TRBD1. Germline CDR1 MNHEY, CDR2 SMNVEV (reference sequence). V lost 5 bases and J lost 5; bases outside the gene matches: 8. This CDR3 contains 14 residues. CDR3 in amino acids: CASSPLGQLYGYTF. CDR3 sequence (DNA): TGTGCCAGCAGTCCCCTGGGACAGCTATATGGCTACACCTTC.